These T cell receptor beta chains were read from a single sample in a study of blood T cells in healthy people across ages. TCRdb reprocessed the 5' RACE reads via MiXCR and lists one record per CDR3 protein. The sample lists 540,000 or so distinct CDR3 sequences, 25% to 30% occurring once. Sample: blood. The receptors here all came from a woman between 65 and 79 years old in good health. The CDR3 runs from the conserved cysteine through the conserved F or W. A D gene is named only where the DNA matches it firmly. Clone size is stated in some rows and not others, as once, few, many or a class when expanded.

V	J	length	size	D	CDR3	DNA
TRBV29-1	TRBJ2-5	12	few	NA	CSVDKGGETQYF	TGCAGCGTTGATAAGGGAGGTGAGACCCAGTACTTC
TRBV11-1	TRBJ2-7	21	NA	TRBD1	CASSSQTPGQGPQSLLYEQYF	TGTGCCAGCAGCTCCCAGACTCCGGGACAGGGGCCGCAATCCCTACTCTACGAGCAGTACTTC
TRBV20-1	TRBJ1-3	14	few	TRBD1	CSARRTGSGNTIYF	TGCAGTGCTAGGCGGACAGGGTCTGGAAACACCATATATTTT
TRBV5-1	TRBJ2-7	14	NA	NA	CASQGPGASYEQYF	TGCGCCAGCCAGGGGCCCGGGGCCTCCTACGAGCAGTACTTC
TRBV5-5	TRBJ2-3	13	few	NA	CASSSLVLDTQYF	TGTGCCAGCAGCTCGTTGGTTCTGGATACGCAGTATTTT
TRBV4-3	TRBJ2-5	15	NA	TRBD1	CASSQDGTGKETQYF	TGCGCCAGCAGCCAAGACGGGACAGGGAAAGAGACCCAGTACTTC
TRBV7-2	TRBJ2-5	15	NA	NA	CASSLMTGAEETQYF	TGTGCCAGCAGCTTAATGACGGGCGCCGAAGAGACCCAGTACTTC
TRBV12-3/TRBV12-4	TRBJ2-7	13	NA	NA	CASSFQGINEQYF	TGTGCCAGCAGTTTCCAGGGTATTAACGAGCAGTACTTC
TRBV29-1	TRBJ2-4	15	few	NA	CSVRRGGGPKNIQYF	TGCAGCGTCCGCCGAGGAGGGGGGCCCAAAAACATTCAGTACTTC
TRBV7-9	TRBJ2-2	15	NA	TRBD2	CASSSSGTNTGELFF	TGTGCCAGCAGCTCTAGCGGAACGAACACCGGGGAGCTGTTTTTT
TRBV3-1	TRBJ2-1	16	few	NA	CASSQGTPWSYNEQFF	TGTGCCAGCAGCCAAGGGACTCCCTGGAGCTACAATGAGCAGTTCTTC
TRBV7-9	TRBJ2-3	11	NA	NA	CASSLLNTQYF	TGTGCCAGCAGCTTACTTAATACGCAGTATTTT
TRBV4-3	TRBJ2-1	15	NA	NA	CASSQGATDLAEQFF	TGCGCCAGCAGCCAAGGAGCGACTGACCTTGCTGAGCAGTTCTTC
TRBV5-1	TRBJ2-7	12	NA	NA	CASRELASEQYF	TGCGCCAGCAGGGAGTTGGCGAGCGAGCAGTACTTC
TRBV7-8	TRBJ1-2	14	few	NA	CASSPGSWEGGYTF	TGTGCCAGCAGCCCCGGATCTTGGGAGGGTGGCTACACCTTC
TRBV20-1	TRBJ1-2	12	NA	NA	CSANNGGNGYTF	TGCAGTGCTAATAACGGGGGCAATGGCTACACCTTC
TRBV7-9	TRBJ1-2	14	NA	NA	CASSDHTQMDGYTF	TGTGCCAGCAGCGACCACACCCAGATGGATGGCTACACCTTC
TRBV18	TRBJ2-3	13	few	NA	CASSARATDTQYF	TGTGCCAGCTCTGCCCGGGCGACAGATACGCAGTATTTT
TRBV29-1	TRBJ1-1	13	NA	NA	CSVRGPSHTEAFF	TGCAGCGTACGGGGACCGAGTCACACTGAAGCTTTCTTT
TRBV5-1	TRBJ2-5	13	NA	NA	CASGSTGEETQYF	TGCGCCAGCGGCTCGACAGGAGAAGAGACCCAGTACTTC
TRBV15	TRBJ2-5	15	few	NA	CATSREVVREETQYF	TGCGCCACCAGCAGAGAGGTAGTTAGGGAAGAGACCCAGTACTTC
TRBV6-7	TRBJ2-3	19	NA	TRBD2	CASSYRRSPGGAWVDTQYF	TGTGCCAGCAGTTACCGCCGAAGCCCCGGGGGGGCCTGGGTAGATACGCAGTATTTT
TRBV6-5	TRBJ2-1	13	NA	NA	CASRYDGWNEQFF	TGTGCCAGCAGGTACGATGGGTGGAATGAGCAGTTCTTC
TRBV6-6	TRBJ1-2	12	few	NA	CASSYIDGGYTF	TGTGCCAGCAGTTATATAGACGGGGGCTACACCTTC
TRBV20-1	TRBJ1-5	16	NA	NA	CSALSAGGRSNQPQHF	TGCAGTGCCCTCTCGGCCGGGGGTAGGAGCAATCAGCCCCAGCATTTT
TRBV20-1	TRBJ1-2	14	few	NA	CSAIPGQSEDGYTF	TGCAGTGCTATCCCCGGACAGTCAGAAGATGGCTACACCTTC
TRBV11-2	TRBJ2-3	15	few	TRBD1	CASSSDRTYTDTQYF	TGTGCCAGCAGCTCGGACAGGACCTACACAGATACGCAGTATTTT
TRBV7-2	TRBJ2-1	16	many	NA	CASRVSSGGSTHEQFF	TGTGCCAGCAGGGTCAGTTCGGGGGGCAGTACCCATGAGCAGTTCTTC
TRBV20-1	TRBJ1-5	14	NA	NA	CSARAGQPNQPQHF	TGCAGTGCTAGAGCCGGACAGCCTAATCAGCCCCAGCATTTT
TRBV18	TRBJ1-6	13	NA	NA	CASSPGPKSPLHF	TGTGCCAGCTCTCCGGGACCGAAATCACCCCTCCACTTT
TRBV9	TRBJ1-2	14	NA	TRBD1	CASSAGQGADGYTF	TGTGCCAGCAGCGCGGGACAGGGGGCGGATGGCTACACCTTC
TRBV7-2	TRBJ1-3	15	NA	TRBD1	CASSPGGDRDPTIYF	TGTGCCAGCAGCCCAGGTGGGGACAGGGACCCCACCATATATTTT
TRBV12-3/TRBV12-4	TRBJ2-1	16	few	TRBD1	CASSNGQAKSNNEQFF	TGTGCCAGCAGTAACGGACAGGCTAAATCTAACAATGAGCAGTTCTTC
TRBV6-1	TRBJ1-1	13	NA	TRBD1	CASSWDSYTEAFF	TGTGCCAGCAGTTGGGACAGCTACACTGAAGCTTTCTTT
TRBV7-9	TRBJ2-7	15	NA	TRBD2	CASSLGGGGNYEQYF	TGTGCCAGCAGCTTAGGTGGGGGGGGAAACTACGAGCAGTACTTC
TRBV6-2/TRBV6-3	TRBJ2-2	15	NA	NA	CASSYGQRDTGELFF	TGTGCCAGCAGTTACGGGCAGAGAGACACCGGGGAGCTGTTTTTT
TRBV6-2/TRBV6-3	TRBJ1-2	14	NA	NA	CASTRQGRTYGYTF	TGTGCCAGCACCCGGCAGGGACGGACATATGGCTACACCTTC
TRBV28	TRBJ1-2	12	once	NA	CASSPPGVGYTF	TGTGCCAGCAGTCCGCCGGGGGTTGGCTACACCTTC
TRBV6-2/TRBV6-3	TRBJ2-3	14	NA	NA	CAGAQEGGTDTQYF	TGTGCCGGAGCGCAAGAGGGGGGAACAGATACGCAGTATTTT
TRBV20-1	TRBJ1-6	15	few	NA	CSAPTGTDVNSPLHF	TGCAGTGCCCCGACCGGGACGGACGTCAATTCACCCCTCCACTTT
TRBV20-1	TRBJ2-7	13	few	TRBD2	CSARTAGAYEQYF	TGCAGTGCTAGAACAGCGGGGGCGTACGAGCAGTACTTC
TRBV25-1	TRBJ1-1	14	NA	NA	CASSARSANTEAFF	TGTGCCAGCAGTGCGCGCTCGGCGAACACTGAAGCTTTCTTT
TRBV20-1	TRBJ2-4	15	few	NA	CSARMAVLAKNIQYF	TGCAGTGCTAGAATGGCGGTTCTAGCCAAAAACATTCAGTACTTC
TRBV20-1	TRBJ2-5	11	few	NA	CSARKQETQYF	TGCAGTGCTAGAAAACAAGAGACCCAGTACTTC
TRBV2	TRBJ2-7	12	many	NA	CASERGAYEQYF	TGTGCCAGCGAGAGGGGGGCCTACGAGCAGTACTTC
TRBV7-2	TRBJ1-5	14	few	NA	CASSLVRDNQPQHF	TGTGCCAGCAGCTTAGTCAGGGACAATCAGCCCCAGCATTTT